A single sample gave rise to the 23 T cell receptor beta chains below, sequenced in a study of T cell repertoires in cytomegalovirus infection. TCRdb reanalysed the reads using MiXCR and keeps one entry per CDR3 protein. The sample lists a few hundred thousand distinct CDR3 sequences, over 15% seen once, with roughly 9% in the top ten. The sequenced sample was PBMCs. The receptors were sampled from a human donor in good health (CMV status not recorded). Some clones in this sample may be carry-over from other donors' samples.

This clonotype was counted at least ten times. Here the CDR3 reads CASSPSRGDEQFF. The CDR3 DNA is TGTGCCAGCAGCCCGAGCAGGGGCGATGAGCAGTTCTTC. The V gene is TRBV7-6, the J gene TRBJ2-1; weak D call: TRBD1 (6 bases). V was pared by 5 bases and J by 8 bases, with 13 bases between. CDR1 is SGHVS, CDR2 FNYEAQ, per germline. CDR3 size: 13 residues.

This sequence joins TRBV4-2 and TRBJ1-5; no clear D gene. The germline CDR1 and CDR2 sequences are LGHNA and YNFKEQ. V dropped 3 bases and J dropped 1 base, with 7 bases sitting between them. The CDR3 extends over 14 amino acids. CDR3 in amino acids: CASSHTASNQPQHF. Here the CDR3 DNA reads TGTGCCAGCAGCCACACTGCAAGCAATCAGCCCCAGCATTTT.

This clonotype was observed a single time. In nucleotides, the CDR3 is TGTGCCAGCAGCGAAGAAGCGACTAGCGGGAGTGAGGCAGATACGCAGTATTTT. This gives the protein CASSEEATSGSEADTQYF. The J gene is TRBJ2-3, the V gene TRBV7-9, with 12 bases matching TRBD2. CDR1 and CDR2 from the germline V gene are SEHNR and FQNEAQ (reference sequence). The CDR3 covers 18 residues. The J segment lost 4 bases and the V segment lost 5 bases, leaving 13 bases of the junction unmatched.

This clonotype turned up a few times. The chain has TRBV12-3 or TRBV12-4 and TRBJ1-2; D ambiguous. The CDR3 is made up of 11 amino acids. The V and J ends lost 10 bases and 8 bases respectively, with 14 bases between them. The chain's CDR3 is CATRTVWGYTF. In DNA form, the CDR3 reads TGTGCCACCCGGACGGTCTGGGGCTACACCTTC.

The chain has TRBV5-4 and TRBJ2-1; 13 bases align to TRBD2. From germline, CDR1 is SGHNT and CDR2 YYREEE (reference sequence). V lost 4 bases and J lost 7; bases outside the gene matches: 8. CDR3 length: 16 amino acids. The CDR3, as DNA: TGTGCCAGCAGCGACCGGACTAGCGGGAGTAGAAATGAGCAGTTCTTC. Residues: CASSDRTSGSRNEQFF.

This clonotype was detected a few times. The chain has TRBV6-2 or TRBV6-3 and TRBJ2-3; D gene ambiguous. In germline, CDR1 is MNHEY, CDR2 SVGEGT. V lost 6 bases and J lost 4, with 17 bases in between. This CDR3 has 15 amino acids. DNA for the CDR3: TGTGCCAGCAGCCCGTTTTGGGGTTGGGCAGATACGCAGTATTTT. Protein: CASSPFWGWADTQYF.

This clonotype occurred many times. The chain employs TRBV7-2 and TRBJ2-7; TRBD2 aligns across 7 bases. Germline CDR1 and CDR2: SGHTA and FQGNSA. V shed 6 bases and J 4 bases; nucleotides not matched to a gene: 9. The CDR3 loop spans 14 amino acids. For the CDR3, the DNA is TGTGCCAGCAGACGTGGAAGCGGGATATACGAGCAGTACTTC. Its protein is CASRRGSGIYEQYF.

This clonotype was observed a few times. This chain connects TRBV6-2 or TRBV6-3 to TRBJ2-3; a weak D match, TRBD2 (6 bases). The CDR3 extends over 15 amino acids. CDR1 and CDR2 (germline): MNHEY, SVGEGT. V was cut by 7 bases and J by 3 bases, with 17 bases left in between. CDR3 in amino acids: CASTNRDFKTDTQYF. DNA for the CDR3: TGTGCCAGCACCAACCGGGACTTTAAGACAGATACGCAGTATTTT.

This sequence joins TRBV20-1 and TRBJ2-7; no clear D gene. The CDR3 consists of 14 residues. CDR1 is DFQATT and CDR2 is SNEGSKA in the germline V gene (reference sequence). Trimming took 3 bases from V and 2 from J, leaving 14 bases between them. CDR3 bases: TGCAGTGCTAGCCCCCCCGTCCGAGCCTACGAGCAGTACTTC. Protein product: CSASPPVRAYEQYF.

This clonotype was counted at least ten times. The CDR3 DNA reads as TGTGCCAGCAGTTTGAAGGGCCCCTACGAGCAGTACTTC. Protein: CASSLKGPYEQYF. The rearrangement uses TRBV12-3 or TRBV12-4 and TRBJ2-7; no clear D gene. V lost 3 bases and J 2 bases, leaving 8 bases between the germline ends. CDR3 size: 13 residues.

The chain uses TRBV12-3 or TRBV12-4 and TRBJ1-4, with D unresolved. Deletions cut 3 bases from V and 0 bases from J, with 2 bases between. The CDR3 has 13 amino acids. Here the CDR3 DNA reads TGTGCCAGCAGTTTGGCAACTAATGAAAAACTGTTTTTT. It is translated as CASSLATNEKLFF.

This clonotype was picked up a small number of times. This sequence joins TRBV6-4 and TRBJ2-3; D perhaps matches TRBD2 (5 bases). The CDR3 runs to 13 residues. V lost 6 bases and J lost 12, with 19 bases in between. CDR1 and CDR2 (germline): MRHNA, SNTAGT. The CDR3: CASSEEVRATQYF. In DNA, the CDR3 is TGTGCCAGCAGCGAGGAGGTACGGGCCACACAGTATTTT.

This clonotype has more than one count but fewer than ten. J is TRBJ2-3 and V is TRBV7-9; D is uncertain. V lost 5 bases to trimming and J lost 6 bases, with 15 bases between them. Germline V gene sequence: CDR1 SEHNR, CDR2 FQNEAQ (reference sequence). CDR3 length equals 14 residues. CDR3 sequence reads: CASSQGPGWDTQYF. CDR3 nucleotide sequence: TGTGCCAGCAGCCAAGGGCCGGGCTGGGATACGCAGTATTTT.

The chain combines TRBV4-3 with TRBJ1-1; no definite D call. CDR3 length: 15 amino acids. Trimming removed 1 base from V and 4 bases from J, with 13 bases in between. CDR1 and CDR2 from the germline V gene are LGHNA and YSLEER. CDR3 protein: CASSQAARLFTEAFF. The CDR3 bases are TGCGCCAGCAGCCAAGCGGCCCGGCTGTTCACTGAAGCTTTCTTT.

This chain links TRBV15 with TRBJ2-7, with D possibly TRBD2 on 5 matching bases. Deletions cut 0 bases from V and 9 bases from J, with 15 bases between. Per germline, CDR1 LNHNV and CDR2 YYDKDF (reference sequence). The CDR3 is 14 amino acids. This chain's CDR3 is CATSRDLASSVQYF. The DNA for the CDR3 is TGTGCCACCAGCAGAGATTTGGCTAGCTCAGTGCAGTACTTC.

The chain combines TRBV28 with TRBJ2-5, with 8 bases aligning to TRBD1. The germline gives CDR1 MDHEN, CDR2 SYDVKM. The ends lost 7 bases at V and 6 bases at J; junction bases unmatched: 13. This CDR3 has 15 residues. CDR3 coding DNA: TGTGCCAGCACTAAGACAGGGGAGAGGGGAAAGACCCAGTACTTC. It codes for CASTKTGERGKTQYF.

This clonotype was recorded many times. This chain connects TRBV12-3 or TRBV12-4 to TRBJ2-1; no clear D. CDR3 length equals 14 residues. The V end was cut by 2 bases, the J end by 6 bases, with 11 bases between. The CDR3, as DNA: TGTGCCAGCAGTTTAAACCCCTGGAGCAATGAGCAGTTCTTC. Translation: CASSLNPWSNEQFF.

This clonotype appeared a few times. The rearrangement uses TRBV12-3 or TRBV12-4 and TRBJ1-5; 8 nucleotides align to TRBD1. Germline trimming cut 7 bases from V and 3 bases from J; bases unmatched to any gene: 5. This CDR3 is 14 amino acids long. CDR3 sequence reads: CASTTGANNQPQHF. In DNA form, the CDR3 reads TGTGCCAGCACGACAGGGGCCAACAATCAGCCCCAGCATTTT.

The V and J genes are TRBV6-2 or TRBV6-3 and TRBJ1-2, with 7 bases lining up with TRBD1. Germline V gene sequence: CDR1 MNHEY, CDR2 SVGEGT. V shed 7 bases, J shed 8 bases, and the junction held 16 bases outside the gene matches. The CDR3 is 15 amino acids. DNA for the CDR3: TGTGCCAGCAATTTACGACTGGGACAGCCACGGGGCTACACCTTC. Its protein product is CASNLRLGQPRGYTF.

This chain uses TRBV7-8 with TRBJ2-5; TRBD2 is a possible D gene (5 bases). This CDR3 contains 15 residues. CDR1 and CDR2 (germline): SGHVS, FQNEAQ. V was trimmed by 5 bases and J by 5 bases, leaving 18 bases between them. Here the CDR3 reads CASSLPPGWEETQYF. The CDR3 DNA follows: TGTGCCAGCAGCCTACCCCCCGGCTGGGAGGAGACCCAGTACTTC.

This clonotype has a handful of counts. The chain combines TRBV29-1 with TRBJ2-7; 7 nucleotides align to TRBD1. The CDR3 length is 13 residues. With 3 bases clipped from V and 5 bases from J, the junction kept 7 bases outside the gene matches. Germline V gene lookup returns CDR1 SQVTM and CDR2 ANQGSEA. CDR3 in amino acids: CSVEVDRPHEQYF. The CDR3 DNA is TGCAGCGTTGAGGTGGACAGGCCCCACGAGCAGTACTTC.

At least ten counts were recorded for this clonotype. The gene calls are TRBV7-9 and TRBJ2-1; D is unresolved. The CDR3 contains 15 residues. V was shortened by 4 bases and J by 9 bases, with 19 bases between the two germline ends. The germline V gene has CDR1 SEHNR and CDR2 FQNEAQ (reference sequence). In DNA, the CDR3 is TGTGCCAGCAGCTGCCCTTTTCCCGCATTTTGTGAGCAGTTCTTC. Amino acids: CASSCPFPAFCEQFF.

The CDR3 protein is CASSYSKDEQFF. The CDR3 nucleotides are TGTGCCAGCAGTTACTCGAAGGATGAGCAGTTCTTC. The V call is TRBV6-2 or TRBV6-3, the J call TRBJ2-1; D remains unclear. The germline gives CDR1 MNHEY, CDR2 SVGEGT. This CDR3 comprises 12 residues. V dropped 0 bases and J dropped 8 bases, with 5 bases sitting between them.